This T cell receptor (beta chain) was sequenced in a study of spatial heterogeneity in lung cancer. Whole-study results and caveats: Ubiquitous expanded tumor TCRs were seen in blood more at resection than at follow-up.

This sample's time point: blood at routine non-recurrence follow-up after resection. TCRdb called the 5' RACE reads again in MiXCR, with one record for every CDR3 protein. The top ten hold 24% of the sample, which has around 100,000 distinct CDR3 sequences, about a tenth seen once. The CDR3 is 16 amino acids. V was shortened by 2 bases and J by 1 base, with 11 bases between the two germline ends. Germline V gene lookup returns CDR1 MDHEN and CDR2 SYDVKM. Details on this clonotype: Its antigen remains unknown.

The sequencing used PBMCs, collected at follow-up. The chain uses TRBV28 and TRBJ2-2; tentative D call: TRBD1 (6 bases). The source of this sequence is a female donor with early-stage non-small cell lung cancer. CDR3 in amino acids: CASSLGGQGNTGELFF. CDR3 DNA sequence: TGTGCCAGCAGTTTAGGGGGACAAGGGAACACCGGGGAGCTGTTTTTT.